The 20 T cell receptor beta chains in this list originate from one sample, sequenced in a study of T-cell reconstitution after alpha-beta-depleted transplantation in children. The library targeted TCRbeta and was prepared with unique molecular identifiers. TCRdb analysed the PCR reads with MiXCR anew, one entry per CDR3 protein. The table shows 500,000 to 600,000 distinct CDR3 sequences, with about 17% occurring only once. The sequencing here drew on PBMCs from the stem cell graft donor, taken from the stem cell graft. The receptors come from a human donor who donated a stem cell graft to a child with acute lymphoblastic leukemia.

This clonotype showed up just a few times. The CDR3 loop reads CSASDGNQPQHF. Here the CDR3 DNA reads TGCAGTGCTTCGGACGGCAATCAGCCCCAGCATTTT. The chain recombines TRBV20-1 with TRBJ1-5, with D hard to call. Trimming took 5 bases from V and 2 from J, leaving 7 bases between them. The CDR3 totals 12 residues. Germline CDR1 is DFQATT and CDR2 is SNEGSKA (reference sequence).

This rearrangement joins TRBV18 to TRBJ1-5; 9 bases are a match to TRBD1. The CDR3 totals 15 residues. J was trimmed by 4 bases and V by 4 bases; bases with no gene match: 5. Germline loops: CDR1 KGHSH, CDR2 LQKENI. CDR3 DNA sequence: TGTGCCAGCTCACGGACAGGGGCTGGGAATCAGCCCCAGCATTTT. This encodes CASSRTGAGNQPQHF.

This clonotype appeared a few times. The CDR3 DNA follows: TGCGCCAGCAGCGCGCTGACTAGCGGGAGGAGTGGAGATACGCAGTATTTT. Its translation: CASSALTSGRSGDTQYF. V gene TRBV4-1 combines with J gene TRBJ2-3, with 13 bases that match TRBD2. Germline V lookup: CDR1 MGHRA, CDR2 YSYEKL. The CDR3 has 17 residues. V trimming: 5 bases; J trimming: 5 bases; junction bases outside the gene matches: 10.

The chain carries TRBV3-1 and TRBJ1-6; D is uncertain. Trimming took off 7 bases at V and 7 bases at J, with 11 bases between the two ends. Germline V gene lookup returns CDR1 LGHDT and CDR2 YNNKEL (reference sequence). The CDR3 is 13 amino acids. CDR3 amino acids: CASKHQLNSPLHF. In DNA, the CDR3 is TGTGCCAGCAAACACCAGTTGAATTCACCCCTCCACTTT.

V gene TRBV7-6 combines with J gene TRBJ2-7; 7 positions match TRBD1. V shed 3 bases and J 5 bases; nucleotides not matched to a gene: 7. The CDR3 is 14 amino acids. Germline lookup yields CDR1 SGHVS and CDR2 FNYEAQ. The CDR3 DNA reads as TGTGCCAGCAGCTTGGTGACAGGGACCCACGAGCAGTACTTC. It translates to CASSLVTGTHEQYF.

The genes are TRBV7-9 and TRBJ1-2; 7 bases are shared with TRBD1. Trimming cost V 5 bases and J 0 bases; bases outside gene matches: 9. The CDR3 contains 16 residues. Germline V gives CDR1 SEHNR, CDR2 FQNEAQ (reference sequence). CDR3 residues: CASSGTGDLSNYGYTF. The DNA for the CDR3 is TGTGCCAGCAGCGGAACAGGGGACCTTTCTAACTATGGCTACACCTTC.

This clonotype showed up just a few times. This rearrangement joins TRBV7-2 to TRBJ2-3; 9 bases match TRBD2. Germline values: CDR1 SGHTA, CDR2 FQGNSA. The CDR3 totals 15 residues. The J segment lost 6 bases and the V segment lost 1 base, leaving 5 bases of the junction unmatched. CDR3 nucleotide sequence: TGTGCCAGCAGCTTAGGAGGACTAGCGCAGGATACGCAGTATTTT. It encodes CASSLGGLAQDTQYF. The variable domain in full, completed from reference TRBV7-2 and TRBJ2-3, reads GAGVSQSPSNKVTEKGKDVELRCDPISGHTALYWYRQSLGQGLEFLIYFQGNSAPDKSGLPSDRFSAERTGGSVSTLTIQRTQQEDSAVYLCASSLGGLAQDTQYFGPGTRLTVL.

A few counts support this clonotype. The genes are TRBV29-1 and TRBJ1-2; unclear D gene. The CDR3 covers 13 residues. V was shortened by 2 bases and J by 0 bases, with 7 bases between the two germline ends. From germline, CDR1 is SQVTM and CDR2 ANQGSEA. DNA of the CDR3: TGCAGCGTTGAAAGGTCAGCTAACTATGGCTACACCTTC. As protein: CSVERSANYGYTF.

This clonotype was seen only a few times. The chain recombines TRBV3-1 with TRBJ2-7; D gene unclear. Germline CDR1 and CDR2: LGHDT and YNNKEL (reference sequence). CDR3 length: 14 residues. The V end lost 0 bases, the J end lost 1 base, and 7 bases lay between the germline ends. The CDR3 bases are TGTGCCAGCAGCCAAGAAGGAGTATCCTACGAGCAGTACTTC. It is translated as CASSQEGVSYEQYF.

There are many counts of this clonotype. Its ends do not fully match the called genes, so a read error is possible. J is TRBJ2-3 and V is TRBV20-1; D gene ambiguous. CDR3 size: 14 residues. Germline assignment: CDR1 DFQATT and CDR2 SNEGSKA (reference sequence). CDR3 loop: CSAGPVGGTDTQYF. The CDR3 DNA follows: TGCAGTGCTGGCCCCGTAGGCGGCACCGATACGCAGTATTTT.

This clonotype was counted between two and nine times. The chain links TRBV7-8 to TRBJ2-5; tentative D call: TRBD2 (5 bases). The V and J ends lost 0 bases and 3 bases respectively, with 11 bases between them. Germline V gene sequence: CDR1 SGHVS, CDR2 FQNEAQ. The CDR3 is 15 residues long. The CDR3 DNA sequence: TGTGCCAGCAGCTTAGCGATAACTAGAAAAGAGACCCAGTACTTC. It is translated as CASSLAITRKETQYF.

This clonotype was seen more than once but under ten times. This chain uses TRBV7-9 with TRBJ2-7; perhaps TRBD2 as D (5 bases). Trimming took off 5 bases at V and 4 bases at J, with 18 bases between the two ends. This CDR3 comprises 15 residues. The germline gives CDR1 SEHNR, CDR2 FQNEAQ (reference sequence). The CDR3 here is CASSPLAYLEYEQYF. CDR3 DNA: TGTGCCAGCAGCCCCCTAGCATACCTAGAGTACGAGCAGTACTTC.

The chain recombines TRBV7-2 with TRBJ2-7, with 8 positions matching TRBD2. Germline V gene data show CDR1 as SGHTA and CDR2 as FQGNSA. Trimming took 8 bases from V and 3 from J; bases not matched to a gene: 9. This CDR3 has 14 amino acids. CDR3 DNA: TGTGCCAGCGGAAGCTATGCGGGAGGCTACGAGCAGTACTTC. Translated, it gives CASGSYAGGYEQYF.

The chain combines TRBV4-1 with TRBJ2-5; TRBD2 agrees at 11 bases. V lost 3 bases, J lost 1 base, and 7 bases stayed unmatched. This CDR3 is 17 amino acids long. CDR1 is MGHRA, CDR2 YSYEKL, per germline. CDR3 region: CASSHETSGALQETQYF. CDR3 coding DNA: TGCGCCAGCAGCCATGAGACTAGCGGGGCCCTCCAAGAGACCCAGTACTTC.

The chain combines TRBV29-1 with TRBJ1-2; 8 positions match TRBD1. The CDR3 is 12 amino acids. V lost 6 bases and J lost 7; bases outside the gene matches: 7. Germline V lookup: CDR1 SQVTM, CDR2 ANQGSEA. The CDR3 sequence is CSVPGQVIGYTF. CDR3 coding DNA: TGCAGCGTACCGGGACAGGTAATTGGCTACACCTTC.

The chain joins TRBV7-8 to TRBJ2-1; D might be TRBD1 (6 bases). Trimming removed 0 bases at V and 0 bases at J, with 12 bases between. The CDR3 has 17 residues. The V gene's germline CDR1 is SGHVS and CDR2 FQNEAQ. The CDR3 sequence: CASSLALGTPSYNEQFF. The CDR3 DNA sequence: TGTGCCAGCAGCTTAGCGCTAGGGACACCCTCCTACAATGAGCAGTTCTTC.

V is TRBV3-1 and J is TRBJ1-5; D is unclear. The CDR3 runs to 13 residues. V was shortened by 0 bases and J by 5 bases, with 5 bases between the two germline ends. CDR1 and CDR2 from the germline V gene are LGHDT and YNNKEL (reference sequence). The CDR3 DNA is TGTGCCAGCAGCCAAGAATACGATCAGCCCCAGCATTTT. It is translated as CASSQEYDQPQHF.

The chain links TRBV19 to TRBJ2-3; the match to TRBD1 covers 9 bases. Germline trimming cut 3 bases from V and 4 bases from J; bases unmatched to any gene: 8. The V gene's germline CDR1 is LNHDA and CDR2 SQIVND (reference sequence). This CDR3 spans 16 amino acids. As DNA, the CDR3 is TGTGCCAGTAGTATTGAAACAGGGGGCGATTCAGATACGCAGTATTTT. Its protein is CASSIETGGDSDTQYF.

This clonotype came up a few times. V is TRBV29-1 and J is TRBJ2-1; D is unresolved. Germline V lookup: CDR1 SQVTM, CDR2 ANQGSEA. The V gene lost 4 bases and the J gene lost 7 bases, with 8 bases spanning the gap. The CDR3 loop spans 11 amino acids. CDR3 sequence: CSVAWGNEQFF. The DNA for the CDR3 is TGCAGCGTTGCGTGGGGAAATGAGCAGTTCTTC.

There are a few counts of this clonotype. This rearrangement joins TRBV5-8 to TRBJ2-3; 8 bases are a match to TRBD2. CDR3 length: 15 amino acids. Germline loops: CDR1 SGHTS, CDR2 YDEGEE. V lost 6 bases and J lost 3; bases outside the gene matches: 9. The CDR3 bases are TGTGCCAGCACCAGGGCGGGGGGCGCAACAGATACGCAGTATTTT. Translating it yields CASTRAGGATDTQYF. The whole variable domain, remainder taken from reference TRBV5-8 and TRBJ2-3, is EAGVTQSPTHLIKTRGQQATLRCSPISGHTSVYWYQQALGLGLQFLLWYDEGEERNRGNFPPRFSGRQFPNYSSELNVNALELEDSALYLCASTRAGGATDTQYFGPGTRLTVL.